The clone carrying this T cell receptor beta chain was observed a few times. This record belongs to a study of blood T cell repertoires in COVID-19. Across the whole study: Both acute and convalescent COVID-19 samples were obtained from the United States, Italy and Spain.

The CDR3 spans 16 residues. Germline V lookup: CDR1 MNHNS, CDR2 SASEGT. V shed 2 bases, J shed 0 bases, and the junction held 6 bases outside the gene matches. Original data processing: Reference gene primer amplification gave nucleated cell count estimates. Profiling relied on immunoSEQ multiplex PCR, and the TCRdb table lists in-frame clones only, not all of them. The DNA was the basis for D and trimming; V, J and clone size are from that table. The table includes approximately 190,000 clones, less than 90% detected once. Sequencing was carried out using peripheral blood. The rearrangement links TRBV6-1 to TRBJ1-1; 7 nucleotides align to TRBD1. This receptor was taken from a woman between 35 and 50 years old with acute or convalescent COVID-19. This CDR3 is CASSERWDSLNTEAFF. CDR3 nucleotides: TGTGCCAGCAGTGAAAGGTGGGACAGCCTGAACACTGAAGCTTTCTTT.